Listed below are T cell receptor beta chains from one sample, sequenced in a study of blood T cell repertoires in COVID-19. Only in-frame clones appear in the TCRdb table, and some are missing; sequencing was by immunoSEQ multiplex PCR. Of 120,000 or so clones detected, around 68% appear once; the ten largest clones hold about 8.3%. Sequenced: peripheral blood. The source is a woman aged 55-69 years with acute or convalescent COVID-19. The CDR3 runs from the conserved cysteine through the conserved F or W. Size is stated for part of the rows, as once, few or many counts, or as a class when the clone is expanded.

clone size	J gene	V gene	CDR3 protein
.	TRBJ2-3	TRBV28	CASSMEGTDTQYF
.	TRBJ1-2	TRBV5-6	CASSWGQSLDYGYTF
.	TRBJ2-1	TRBV5-4	CASSLVGLGEQFF
.	TRBJ2-2	TRBV10-3	CAISPRTGAPNTGELFF
.	TRBJ2-2	TRBV19	CATKDRGAGELFF
.	TRBJ1-2	TRBV6-6	CASRENLNYGYTF
few	TRBJ1-4	TRBV30	CAWADSREKLFF
.	TRBJ1-6	TRBV18	CASRLNRDSPLHF
.	TRBJ1-5	TRBV28	CASIGLGQGGNQPQHF
.	TRBJ1-1	TRBV10-3	CAIGGSSSTEAFF
.	TRBJ1-1	TRBV28	CASSLLGLNTEAFF
.	TRBJ1-2	TRBV20-1	CSASQGESGYTF
few	TRBJ2-7	TRBV19	CASSIDPDRRYEQYF
few	TRBJ1-4	TRBV3-1/TRBV3-2	CASSPGGTGAYEKLFF
.	TRBJ1-4	TRBV7-6	CASTPNSQTVGKLFF
few	TRBJ1-5	TRBV23-1	CASAPRAGGNQPQHF